The clone carrying this TCR beta chain has a count of ten or more. Its matching antigen is unknown. The data were taken from a study of early T cells in non-severe SARS-CoV-2 infection. Background on the study: Chains were not paired, and sequencing was done on bulk RNA from unsorted whole blood. Study conclusions and caveats: Using VDJdb, the matching emphasized anti-spike CD8 responses while missing private and CD4 specificities.

Germline V CDR1 and CDR2: SEHNR, FQNEAQ (reference sequence). V was pared by 5 bases and J by 1 base, with 20 bases between. This CDR3 region has 18 residues. Unique molecular identifiers were affixed to single, distinct cDNA molecules. Via MiXCR, TCRdb re-called the 5' RACE reads, giving one row per CDR3 protein. The sample consists of tens of thousands of distinct CDR3 sequences, roughly 9.5% of them appearing once. The sequence came from an adult who was a healthcare worker with PCR-confirmed SARS-CoV-2 infection or an uninfected control (not recorded which). Material for sequencing was whole blood. V usage is TRBV7-9 and J usage is TRBJ2-2, with D possibly matching TRBD1 (5 bases). Here the CDR3 DNA reads TGTGCCAGCAGCCCTCTCTTCGTGACAGCCCAGAACACCGGGGAGCTGTTTTTT. Translating it yields CASSPLFVTAQNTGELFF.